The TCR beta chain described here comes from a study of blood T cell repertoires in COVID-19. The CDR3 is 16 residues long. Looked up from germline, CDR1 is ENHRY and CDR2 is SYGVKD. The V gene lost 5 bases and the J gene lost 0 bases, with 14 bases spanning the gap. In the source study's methods: Estimated nucleated cell counts came from reference gene primer amplification. Generated by immunoSEQ multiplex PCR, the TCRdb table keeps only in-frame clones and is missing some. Clone size and V and J calls were adopted from that table, with D and trimming inferred from the DNA. The table records about 70,000 clones, over 70% of them present only once.

This chain connects TRBV10-3 to TRBJ1-3, with D perhaps TRBD1 (6 bases). Sequenced sample: peripheral blood. This TCR derives from a man in his 70s who had recovered from COVID-19. CDR3 region: CAISHSNRDSGNTIYF. CDR3 in DNA: TGTGCCATCAGTCATTCTAACAGGGACTCTGGAAACACCATATATTTT.